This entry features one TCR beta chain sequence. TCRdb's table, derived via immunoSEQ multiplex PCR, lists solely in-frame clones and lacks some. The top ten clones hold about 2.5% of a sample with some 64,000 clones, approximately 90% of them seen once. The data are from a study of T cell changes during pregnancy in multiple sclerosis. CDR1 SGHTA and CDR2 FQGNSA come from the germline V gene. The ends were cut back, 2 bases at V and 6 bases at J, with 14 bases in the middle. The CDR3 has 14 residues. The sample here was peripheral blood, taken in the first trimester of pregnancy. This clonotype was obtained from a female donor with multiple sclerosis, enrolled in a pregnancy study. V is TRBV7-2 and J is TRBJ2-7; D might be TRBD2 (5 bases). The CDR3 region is CASSLYSSGREQYF. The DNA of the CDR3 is TGTGCCAGCAGCTTATATTCCAGCGGCCGCGAGCAGTACTTC.